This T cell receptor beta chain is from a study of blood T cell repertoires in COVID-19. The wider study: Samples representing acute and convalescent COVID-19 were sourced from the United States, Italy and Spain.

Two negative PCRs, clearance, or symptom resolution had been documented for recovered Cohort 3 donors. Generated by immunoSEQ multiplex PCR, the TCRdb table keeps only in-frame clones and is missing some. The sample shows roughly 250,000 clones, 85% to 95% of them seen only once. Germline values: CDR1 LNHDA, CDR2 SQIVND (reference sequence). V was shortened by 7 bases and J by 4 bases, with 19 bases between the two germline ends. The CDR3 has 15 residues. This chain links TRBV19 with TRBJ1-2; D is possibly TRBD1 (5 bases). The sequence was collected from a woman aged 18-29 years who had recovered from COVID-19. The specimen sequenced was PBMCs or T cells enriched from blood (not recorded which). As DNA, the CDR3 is TGTGCCAGTACCACAGGAGGGAAGGGCGGCTATGGCTACACCTTC. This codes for CASTTGGKGGYGYTF.